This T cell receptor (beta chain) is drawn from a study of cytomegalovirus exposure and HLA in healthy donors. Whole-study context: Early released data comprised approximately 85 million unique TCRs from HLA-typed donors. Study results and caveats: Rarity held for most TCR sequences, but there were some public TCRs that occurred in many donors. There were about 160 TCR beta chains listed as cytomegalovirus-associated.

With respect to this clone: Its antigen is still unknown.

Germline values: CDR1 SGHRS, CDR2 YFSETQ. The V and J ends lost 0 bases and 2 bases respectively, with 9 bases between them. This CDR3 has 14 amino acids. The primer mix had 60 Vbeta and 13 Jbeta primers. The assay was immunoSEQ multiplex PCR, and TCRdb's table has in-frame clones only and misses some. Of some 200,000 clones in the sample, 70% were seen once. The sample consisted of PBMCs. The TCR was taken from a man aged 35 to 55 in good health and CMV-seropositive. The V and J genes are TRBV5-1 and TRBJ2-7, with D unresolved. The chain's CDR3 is CASSLDSYTYEQYF. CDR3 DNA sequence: TGCGCCAGCAGCTTGGATTCGTATACCTACGAGCAGTACTTC.